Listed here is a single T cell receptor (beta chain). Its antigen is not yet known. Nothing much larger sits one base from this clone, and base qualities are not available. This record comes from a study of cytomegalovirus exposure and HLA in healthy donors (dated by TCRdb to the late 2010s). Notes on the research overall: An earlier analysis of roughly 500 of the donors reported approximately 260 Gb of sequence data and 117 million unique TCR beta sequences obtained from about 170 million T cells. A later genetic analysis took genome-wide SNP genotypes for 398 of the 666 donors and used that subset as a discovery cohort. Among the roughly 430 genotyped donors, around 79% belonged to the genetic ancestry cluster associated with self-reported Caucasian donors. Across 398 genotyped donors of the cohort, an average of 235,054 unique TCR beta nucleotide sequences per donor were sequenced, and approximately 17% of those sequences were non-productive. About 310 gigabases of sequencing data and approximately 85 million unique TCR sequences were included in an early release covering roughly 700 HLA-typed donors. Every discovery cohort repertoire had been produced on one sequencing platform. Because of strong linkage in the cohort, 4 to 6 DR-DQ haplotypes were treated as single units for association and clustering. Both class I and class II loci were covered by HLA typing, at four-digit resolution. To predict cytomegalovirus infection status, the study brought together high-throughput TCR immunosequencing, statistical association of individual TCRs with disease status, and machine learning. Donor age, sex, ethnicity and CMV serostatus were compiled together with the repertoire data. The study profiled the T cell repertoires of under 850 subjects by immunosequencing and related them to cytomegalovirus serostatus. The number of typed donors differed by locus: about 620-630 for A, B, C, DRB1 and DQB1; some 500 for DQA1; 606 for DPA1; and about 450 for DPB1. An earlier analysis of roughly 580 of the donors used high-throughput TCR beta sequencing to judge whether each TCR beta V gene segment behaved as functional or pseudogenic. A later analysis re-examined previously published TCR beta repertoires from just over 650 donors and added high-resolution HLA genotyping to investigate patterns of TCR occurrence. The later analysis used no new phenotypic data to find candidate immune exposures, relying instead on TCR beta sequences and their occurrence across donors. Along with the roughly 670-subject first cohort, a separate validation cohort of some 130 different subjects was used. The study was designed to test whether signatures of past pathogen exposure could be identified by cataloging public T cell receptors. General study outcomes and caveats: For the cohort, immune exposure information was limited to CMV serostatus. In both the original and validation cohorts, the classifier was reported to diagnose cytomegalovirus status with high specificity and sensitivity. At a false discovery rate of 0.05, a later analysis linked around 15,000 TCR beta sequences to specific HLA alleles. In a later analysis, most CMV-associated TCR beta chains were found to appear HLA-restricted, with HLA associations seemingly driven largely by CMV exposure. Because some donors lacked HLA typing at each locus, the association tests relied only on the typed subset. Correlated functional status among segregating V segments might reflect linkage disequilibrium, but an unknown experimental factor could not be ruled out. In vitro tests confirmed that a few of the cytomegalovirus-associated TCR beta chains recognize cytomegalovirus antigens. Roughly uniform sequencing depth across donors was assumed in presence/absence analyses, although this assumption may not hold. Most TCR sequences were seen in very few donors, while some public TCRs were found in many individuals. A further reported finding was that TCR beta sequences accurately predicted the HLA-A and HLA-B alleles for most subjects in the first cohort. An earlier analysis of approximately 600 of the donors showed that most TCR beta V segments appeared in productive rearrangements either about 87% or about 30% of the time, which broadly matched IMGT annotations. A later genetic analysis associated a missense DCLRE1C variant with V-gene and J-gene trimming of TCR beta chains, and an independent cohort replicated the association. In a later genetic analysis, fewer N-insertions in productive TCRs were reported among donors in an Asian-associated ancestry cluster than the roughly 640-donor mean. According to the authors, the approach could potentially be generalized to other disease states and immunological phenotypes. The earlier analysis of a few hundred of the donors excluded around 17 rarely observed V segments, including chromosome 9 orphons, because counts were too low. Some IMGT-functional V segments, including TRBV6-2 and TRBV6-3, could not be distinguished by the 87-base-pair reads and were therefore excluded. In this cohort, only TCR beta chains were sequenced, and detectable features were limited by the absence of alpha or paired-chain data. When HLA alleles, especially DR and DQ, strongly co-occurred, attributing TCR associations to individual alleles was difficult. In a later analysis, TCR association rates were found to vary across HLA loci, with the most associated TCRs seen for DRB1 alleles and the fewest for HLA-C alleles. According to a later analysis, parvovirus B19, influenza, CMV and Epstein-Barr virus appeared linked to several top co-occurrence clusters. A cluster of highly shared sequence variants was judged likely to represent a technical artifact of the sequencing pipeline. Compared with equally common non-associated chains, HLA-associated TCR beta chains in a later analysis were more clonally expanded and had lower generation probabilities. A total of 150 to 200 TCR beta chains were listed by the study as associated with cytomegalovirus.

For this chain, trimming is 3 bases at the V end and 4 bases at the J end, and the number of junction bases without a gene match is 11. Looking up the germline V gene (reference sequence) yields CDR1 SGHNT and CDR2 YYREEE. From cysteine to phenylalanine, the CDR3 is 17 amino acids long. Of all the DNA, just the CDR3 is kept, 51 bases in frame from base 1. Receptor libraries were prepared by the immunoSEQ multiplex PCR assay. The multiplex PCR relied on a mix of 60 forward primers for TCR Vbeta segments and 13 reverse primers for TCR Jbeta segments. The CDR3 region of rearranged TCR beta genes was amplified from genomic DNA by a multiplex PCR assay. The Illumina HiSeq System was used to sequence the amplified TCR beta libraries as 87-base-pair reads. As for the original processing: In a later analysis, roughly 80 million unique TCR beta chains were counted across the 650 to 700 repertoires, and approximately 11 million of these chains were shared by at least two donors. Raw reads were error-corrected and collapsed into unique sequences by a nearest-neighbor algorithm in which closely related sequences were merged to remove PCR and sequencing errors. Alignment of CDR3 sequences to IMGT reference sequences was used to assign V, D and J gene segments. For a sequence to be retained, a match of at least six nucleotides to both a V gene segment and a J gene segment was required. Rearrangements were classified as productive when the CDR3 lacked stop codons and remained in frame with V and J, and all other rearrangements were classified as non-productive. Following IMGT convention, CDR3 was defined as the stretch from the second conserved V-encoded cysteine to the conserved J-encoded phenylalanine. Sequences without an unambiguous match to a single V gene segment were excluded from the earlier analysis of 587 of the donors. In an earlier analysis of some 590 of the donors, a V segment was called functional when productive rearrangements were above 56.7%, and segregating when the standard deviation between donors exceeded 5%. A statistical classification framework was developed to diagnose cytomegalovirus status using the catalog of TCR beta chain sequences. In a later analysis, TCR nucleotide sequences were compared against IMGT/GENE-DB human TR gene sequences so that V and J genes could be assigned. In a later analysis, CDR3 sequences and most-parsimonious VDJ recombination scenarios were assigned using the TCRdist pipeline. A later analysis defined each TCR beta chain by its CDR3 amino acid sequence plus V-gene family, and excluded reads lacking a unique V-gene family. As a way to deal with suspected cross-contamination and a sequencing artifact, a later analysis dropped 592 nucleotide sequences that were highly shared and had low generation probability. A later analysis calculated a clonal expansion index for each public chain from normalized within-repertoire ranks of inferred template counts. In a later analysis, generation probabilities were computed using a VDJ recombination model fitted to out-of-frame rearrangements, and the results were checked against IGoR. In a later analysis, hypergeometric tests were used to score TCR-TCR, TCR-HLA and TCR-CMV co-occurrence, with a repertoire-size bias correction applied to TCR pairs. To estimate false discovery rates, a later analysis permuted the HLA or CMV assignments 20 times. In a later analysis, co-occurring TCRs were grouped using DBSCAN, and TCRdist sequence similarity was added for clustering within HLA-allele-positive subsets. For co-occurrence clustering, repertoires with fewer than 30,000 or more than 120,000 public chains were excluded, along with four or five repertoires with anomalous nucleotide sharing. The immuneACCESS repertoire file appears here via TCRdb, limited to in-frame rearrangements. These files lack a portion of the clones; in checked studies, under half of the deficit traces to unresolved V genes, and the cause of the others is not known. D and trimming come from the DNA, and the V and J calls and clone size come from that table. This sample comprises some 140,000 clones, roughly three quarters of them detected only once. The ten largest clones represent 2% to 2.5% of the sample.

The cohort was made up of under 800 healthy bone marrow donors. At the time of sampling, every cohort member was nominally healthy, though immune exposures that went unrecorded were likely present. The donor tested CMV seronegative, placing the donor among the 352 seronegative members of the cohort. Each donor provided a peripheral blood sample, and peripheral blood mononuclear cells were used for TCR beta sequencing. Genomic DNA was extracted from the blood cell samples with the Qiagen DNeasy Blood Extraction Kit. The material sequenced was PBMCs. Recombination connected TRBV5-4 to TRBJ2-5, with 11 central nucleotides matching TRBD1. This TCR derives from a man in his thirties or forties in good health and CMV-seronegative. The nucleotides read TGTGCCAGCAGCTCCCCTGGACAGGGGGCGCGAGGAGAGACCCAGTACTTC. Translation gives CASSSPGQGARGETQYF.